The rows below give T cell receptor beta chains drawn from one sample of a study of blood T cell repertoires in COVID-19. Measured with immunoSEQ multiplex PCR; TCRdb has only the in-frame clones, and not every one. The sample consists of tens of thousands of clones, roughly nine tenths of them appearing once. Sequencing used peripheral blood. The receptors were gathered from a man aged 55 to 70 with acute or convalescent COVID-19. Both conserved end residues are part of each CDR3. D genes are given only for firm matches. Clone sizes are given selectively: once, few, many, or a class where the clone is expanded.

V gene	clone size	J gene	D gene	CDR3 DNA	CDR3 protein
TRBV30	-	TRBJ1-1	TRBD1	TGTGCCTGGAACAGGGGGCCCAACACTGAAGCTTTCTTT	CAWNRGPNTEAFF
TRBV10-3	-	TRBJ1-6	-	TGTGCCATCAGTGGACAGCGGGATTCACCCCTCCACTTT	CAISGQRDSPLHF
TRBV4-1	-	TRBJ2-5	TRBD1	TGCGCCAGCAGCCAAGAGGGACAGGCAGGGGAGACCCAGTACTTC	CASSQEGQAGETQYF
TRBV5-1	once	TRBJ2-7	-	TGCGCCAGCAGCTTGAGACAGCAATACGAGCAGTACTTC	CASSLRQQYEQYF
TRBV7-6	-	TRBJ2-1	TRBD2	TGTGCCAGCAGCCTTCTTATCGGACTAGCGGGGGGTTATGAGCAGTTCTTC	CASSLLIGLAGGYEQFF
TRBV19	-	TRBJ1-2	-	TGTGCCAGTAGTATAGCGTTGAGTGACAGCAACTATGGCTACACCTTC	CASSIALSDSNYGYTF
TRBV5-1	-	TRBJ1-3	-	TGCGCCAGCAGCTTTGGCGGCTCTGGAAACACCATATATTTT	CASSFGGSGNTIYF
TRBV11-1	-	TRBJ1-2	TRBD1	TGTGCCAGCAGCTCGCGGACAGGGAACTATGGCTACACCTTC	CASSSRTGNYGYTF
TRBV18	-	TRBJ1-2	-	TGTGCCAGCTCACCATTGGGGCAGAACTATGGCTACACCTTC	CASSPLGQNYGYTF
TRBV10-3	-	TRBJ2-2	TRBD2	TGTGCCATCGGGATCTCTAGCGGGGGATCTTCCGGGGAGCTGTTTTTT	CAIGISSGGSSGELFF
TRBV7-2	-	TRBJ2-3	TRBD1	TGTGCCAGCAGCTTCGGGACAGGCCGCACAGATACGCAGTATTTT	CASSFGTGRTDTQYF
TRBV27	-	TRBJ2-2	-	TGTGCCAGCAGTTCGATAACAGGAGTCAACACCGGGGAGCTGTTTTTT	CASSSITGVNTGELFF
TRBV9	-	TRBJ2-1	-	TGTGCCAGCAGCCCGTATTGGGGCAGGGCGACAGGTGAGCAGTTCTTC	CASSPYWGRATGEQFF
TRBV18	-	TRBJ2-3	-	TGTGCCAGCTCACCACCCGGCAGGGCTCAAACAGATACGCAGTATTTT	CASSPPGRAQTDTQYF
TRBV6-6	-	TRBJ2-3	TRBD2	TGTGCCACCCGGACTAGCGGGGATGAGGGCGGAGATACGCAGTATTTT	CATRTSGDEGGDTQYF
TRBV7-9	-	TRBJ1-1	TRBD1	TGTGCCAGCAGCCCCCCCGACAGGGCGGCTTTCTTT	CASSPPDRAAFF
TRBV3-1/TRBV3-2	-	TRBJ2-5	TRBD1	TGTGCCAGCAGCCGGTCGGGGACAGGGGAAGAGACCCAGTACTTC	CASSRSGTGEETQYF
TRBV7-2	-	TRBJ1-1	-	TGTGCCAGCAGCTTCTCGGGGAGGAGCACTGAAGCTTTCTTT	CASSFSGRSTEAFF
TRBV9	-	TRBJ1-6	TRBD1	TGTGCCAGCAGCGTCCAGGGACAGGGTAATTCACCCCTCCACTTT	CASSVQGQGNSPLHF
TRBV28	-	TRBJ1-3	-	TGTGCCAGCAGTTCCCCCAATTCAAACTCTGGAAACACCATATATTTT	CASSSPNSNSGNTIYF
TRBV19	-	TRBJ1-5	TRBD1	TGTGCCAGTAGTATGGGGAGACAGGGTGGCAATCAGCCCCAGCATTTT	CASSMGRQGGNQPQHF
TRBV7-8	-	TRBJ2-3	-	TGTGCGGGCGGGATGGCAGGCACAGATACGCAGTATTTT	CAGGMAGTDTQYF
TRBV6-1	-	TRBJ1-5	TRBD1	TGTGCCAGCAGTGAGATAAGTTGGGGACAGGGGAGCAATCAGCCCCAGCATTTT	CASSEISWGQGSNQPQHF
TRBV5-7	-	TRBJ1-4	TRBD1	TGTGCCAGCAGCCAGGACAGGGCAAATAATGAAAAATTGTTTTTT	CASSQDRANNEKLFF
TRBV10-2	-	TRBJ1-1	TRBD1	TGCGCCAGCAGTGAACTGACAGGGGCTTACATGAACACTGAAGCTTTCTTT	CASSELTGAYMNTEAFF
TRBV6-1	-	TRBJ1-2	TRBD1	TGTGCCAGCAGTGAAAGACAGGGGAACGGCTACACCTTC	CASSERQGNGYTF
TRBV9	few	TRBJ1-3	TRBD1	TGTGCCAGCAGCGAGAGGACAGGGGCGGGTGGAAACACCATATATTTT	CASSERTGAGGNTIYF
TRBV19	-	TRBJ1-3	-	TGTGCCAGTAGTAGGGGGCCCGGAAACACCATATATTTT	CASSRGPGNTIYF
TRBV19	-	TRBJ2-7	-	TGTGCCAGTAGCCTCAGCTACAGCTCCTACGAGCAGTACTTC	CASSLSYSSYEQYF
TRBV6-1	-	TRBJ1-4	-	TGTGCCAGCAGTGATGACAGGTCAACTAATGAAAAACTGTTTTTT	CASSDDRSTNEKLFF
TRBV9	-	TRBJ2-3	TRBD2	TGTGCCAGCAGCGTAGGACTAGCGGGGGGGTTTGTCACGCAGTATTTT	CASSVGLAGGFVTQYF
TRBV7-3	-	TRBJ1-1	TRBD1	TGTGCCAGCAGCCCAGGGGGGAACACTGAAGCTTTCTTT	CASSPGGNTEAFF
TRBV30	-	TRBJ1-1	-	TGTGCCTGGACCTTTAGCACTGAAGCTTTCTTT	CAWTFSTEAFF
TRBV19	-	TRBJ2-3	-	TGTGCCAGTAGTATACCAGGTCCAAGCACAGATACGCAGTATTTT	CASSIPGPSTDTQYF
TRBV29-1	-	TRBJ2-1	-	TGCAGCGTTGAAGCGGCCGAGAGGGGGATCTTC	CSVEAAERGIF
TRBV18	-	TRBJ1-1	-	TGTGCCAGCTCACCCCAGGGTACACTGGTCAACACTGAAGCTTTCTTT	CASSPQGTLVNTEAFF
TRBV6-5	-	TRBJ2-3	TRBD2	TGTGCCAGCAATCGACTAGCGGGGGGCACAGATACGCAGTATTTT	CASNRLAGGTDTQYF
TRBV3-1/TRBV3-2	-	TRBJ2-7	-	TGTGCCAGCAGCCAAGGTAAAGGGGTGAAGCACGAGCAGTACTTC	CASSQGKGVKHEQYF
TRBV6-4	-	TRBJ2-2	-	TGTGCCAGCAGCGAGGGGTCAGGGGCGAACACCGGGGAGCTGTTTTTT	CASSEGSGANTGELFF
TRBV2	-	TRBJ2-7	TRBD1	TGTGCCAGCAGTACCGGGACAGGGGGCTACGAGCAGTACTTC	CASSTGTGGYEQYF
TRBV30	-	TRBJ2-3	TRBD1	TGTGCCTGGAGTGCCACAGGGGTGAGCACAGATACGCAGTATTTT	CAWSATGVSTDTQYF
TRBV19	-	TRBJ1-5	-	TGTGCCAGTGGGGCAGTAAGCAATCAGCCCCAGCATTTT	CASGAVSNQPQHF
TRBV11-2	-	TRBJ1-1	-	TGTGCCAGCAGCGCGGCCCTGGGGAACACTGAAGCTTTCTTT	CASSAALGNTEAFF
TRBV7-2	-	TRBJ1-4	-	TGTGCCAGCAGCCCCCTTCGGGGTCGGGAAAAACTGTTTTTT	CASSPLRGREKLFF
TRBV5-1	-	TRBJ2-3	-	TGCGCCAGCAGCTCAGACGGGACTAGCACAGATACGCAGTATTTT	CASSSDGTSTDTQYF
TRBV27	-	TRBJ1-6	-	TGTGCCAGCAGTTTAGAGGGTTTGGGGGGGAATTCACCCCTCCACTTT	CASSLEGLGGNSPLHF
TRBV12-5	-	TRBJ2-7	-	TGTGCTAGTGTCCGTCTGGCGGGCTACGAGCAGTACTTC	CASVRLAGYEQYF
TRBV11-2	-	TRBJ1-5	-	TGTGCCAGCAGCTTATACCCCCGTAAGGGAGGACAGCCCCAGCATTTT	CASSLYPRKGGQPQHF
TRBV5-1	-	TRBJ2-5	-	TGCGCCAGCAGCTTGGGGGGGGAAGAGACCCAGTACTTC	CASSLGGEETQYF
TRBV11-2	-	TRBJ2-3	TRBD1	TGTGCCAGCAGCCCCACCGGGACAGCCACAGATACGCAGTATTTT	CASSPTGTATDTQYF
TRBV5-1	-	TRBJ1-2	-	TGCGCCAGCACCCCGGACAGTAGCTATGGCTACACCTTC	CASTPDSSYGYTF
TRBV7-9	-	TRBJ1-4	-	TGTGCCAGCAGCTTGCTGGAGGCAACTAATGAAAAACTGTTTTTT	CASSLLEATNEKLFF
TRBV29-1	-	TRBJ2-7	TRBD1	TGCAGCGTGAAGGGCGGGACAGGGTCCTACGAGCAGTACTTC	CSVKGGTGSYEQYF
TRBV19	-	TRBJ2-2	-	TGTGCCAGTAGTGTCGGGTGGACCGGGGAGCTGTTTTTT	CASSVGWTGELFF
TRBV18	-	TRBJ2-7	TRBD1	TGTGCCAGCTCAGGGTTTGGACAGGGAGCTAGCGAGCAGTACTTC	CASSGFGQGASEQYF
TRBV2	-	TRBJ1-4	-	TGTGCCAGCAGCTCCGCAAGGGGGAAAGGAGAAAAACTGTTTTTT	CASSSARGKGEKLFF